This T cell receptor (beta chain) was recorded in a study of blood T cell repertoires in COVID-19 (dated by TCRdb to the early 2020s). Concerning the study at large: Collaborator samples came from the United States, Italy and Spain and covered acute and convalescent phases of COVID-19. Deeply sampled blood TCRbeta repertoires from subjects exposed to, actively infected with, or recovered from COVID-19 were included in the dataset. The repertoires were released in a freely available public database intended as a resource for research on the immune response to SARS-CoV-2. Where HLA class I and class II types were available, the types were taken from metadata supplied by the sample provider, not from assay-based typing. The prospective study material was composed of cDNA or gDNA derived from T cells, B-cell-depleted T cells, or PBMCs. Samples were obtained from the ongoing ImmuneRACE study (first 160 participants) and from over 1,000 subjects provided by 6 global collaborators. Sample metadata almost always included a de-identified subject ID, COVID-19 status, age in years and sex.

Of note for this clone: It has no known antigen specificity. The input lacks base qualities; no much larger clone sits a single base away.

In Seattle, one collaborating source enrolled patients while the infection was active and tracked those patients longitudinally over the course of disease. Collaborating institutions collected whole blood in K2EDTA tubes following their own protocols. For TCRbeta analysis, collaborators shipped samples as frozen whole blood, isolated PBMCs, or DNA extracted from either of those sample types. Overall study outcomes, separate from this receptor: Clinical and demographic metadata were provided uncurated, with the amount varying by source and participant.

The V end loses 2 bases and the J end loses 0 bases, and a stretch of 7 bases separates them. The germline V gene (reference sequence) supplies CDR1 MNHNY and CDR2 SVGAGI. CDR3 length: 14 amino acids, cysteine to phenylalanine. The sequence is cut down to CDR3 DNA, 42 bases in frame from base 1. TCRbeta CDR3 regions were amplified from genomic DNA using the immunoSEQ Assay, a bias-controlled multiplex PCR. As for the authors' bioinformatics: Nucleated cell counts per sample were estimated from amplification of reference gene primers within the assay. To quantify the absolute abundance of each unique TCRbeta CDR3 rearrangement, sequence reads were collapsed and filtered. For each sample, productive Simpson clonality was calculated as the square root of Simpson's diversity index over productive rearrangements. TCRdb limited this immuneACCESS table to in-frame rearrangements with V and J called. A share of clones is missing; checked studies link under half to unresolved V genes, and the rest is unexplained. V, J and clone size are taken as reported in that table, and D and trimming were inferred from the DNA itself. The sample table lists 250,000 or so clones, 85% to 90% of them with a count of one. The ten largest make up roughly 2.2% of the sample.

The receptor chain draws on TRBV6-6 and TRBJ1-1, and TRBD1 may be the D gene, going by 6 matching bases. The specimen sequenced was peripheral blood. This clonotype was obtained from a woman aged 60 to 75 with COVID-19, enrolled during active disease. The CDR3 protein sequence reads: CASSYGTLNTEAFF. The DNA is TGTGCCAGCAGTTACGGGACACTGAACACTGAAGCTTTCTTT.